Listed here are 27 T cell receptor beta chains from one sample, sequenced in a study of shared T cell receptors in the human thymus. Method: immunoSEQ multiplex PCR; TCRdb's copy keeps in-frame clones and lacks some. The data contain 600,000 or so clones, about 90% of them seen just once; the ten biggest clones take up 0.009% to 0.0095%. This sample was also put to use in a study of human thymus T cells.

Material: thymocytes. The receptors originated from a boy under two years old with a congenital heart defect.

This chain links TRBV7-8 with TRBJ2-3, with D possibly TRBD1 on 6 matching bases. Trimming left V 1 base short and J 7 bases short, with 21 bases between. Germline lookup yields CDR1 SGHVS and CDR2 FQNEAQ. CDR3 length: 17 amino acids. DNA of the CDR3: TGTGCCAGCAGCTTAGTCCCGTACAGGGCCCTTACAAATACGCAGTATTTT. Translating it yields CASSLVPYRALTNTQYF.

This clone was recorded only once. Other DNA sequences from this sample encode an identical CDR3 as well. This chain links TRBV30 with TRBJ1-4, with TRBD1 as a possible D gene (5 bases). The V gene's germline CDR1 is GTSNPN and CDR2 SVGIG (reference sequence). This CDR3 has 14 residues. V was pared by 3 bases and J by 5 bases, with 13 bases between. The CDR3 sequence is CAWSPRGANEKLFF. The CDR3 nucleotides read TGTGCCTGGAGCCCTCGCGGGGCCAATGAAAAACTGTTTTTT.

This chain joins TRBV14 and TRBJ2-7; D is ambiguous. The CDR3 is made up of 17 amino acids. Germline values: CDR1 SGHDN, CDR2 FVKESK. V shed 0 bases and J shed 2 bases, with 17 bases lying between them. CDR3: CASSQERAERLPYEQYF. The CDR3 DNA is TGTGCCAGCAGCCAAGAACGTGCGGAGCGCCTCCCCTACGAGCAGTACTTC.

This clone was seen more than once but under ten times. The J gene is TRBJ1-3, the V gene TRBV4-3; D remains unclear. The CDR3 length is 13 residues. V was cut by 0 bases and J by 6 bases, with 6 bases left in between. CDR1 LGHNA and CDR2 YSLEER come from the germline V gene. CDR3 in DNA: TGCGCCAGCAGCCAAGATGGAGAAAACACCATATATTTT. It specifies CASSQDGENTIYF.

The rearrangement uses TRBV20-1 and TRBJ1-2; D gene uncertain. Germline V gives CDR1 DFQATT, CDR2 SNEGSKA (reference sequence). This CDR3 comprises 11 residues. Trimming took 5 bases from V and 5 from J, leaving 9 bases between them. In nucleotides, the CDR3 is TGCAGTGCTGTAGAGAGGTATGGCTACACCTTC. Translating it yields CSAVERYGYTF.

The J gene is TRBJ2-3, the V gene TRBV14; D is uncertain. Looked up from germline, CDR1 is SGHDN and CDR2 is FVKESK. This CDR3 is 13 amino acids long. Trimming stripped 2 bases from V and 3 bases from J, with 6 bases between. Written as DNA, the CDR3 is TGTGCCAGCAGCCAACCTCTAACAGATACGCAGTATTTT. Its protein product is CASSQPLTDTQYF.

V gene TRBV4-3 combines with J gene TRBJ1-2, with 9 bases identical to TRBD1. Looked up from germline, CDR1 is LGHNA and CDR2 is YSLEER. After removal of 0 bases from V and 3 bases from J, the junction contained 8 bases not matched to a gene. There are 17 residues in the CDR3. CDR3 in amino acids: CASSQDRHTGGYYGYTF. DNA for the CDR3: TGCGCCAGCAGCCAAGATCGGCACACAGGGGGCTACTATGGCTACACCTTC.

The chain joins TRBV5-6 to TRBJ2-1, with D uncertain. Germline CDR1 SGHDT, CDR2 YYEEEE. The CDR3 is 14 residues long. Trimming cost V 4 bases and J 3 bases, with 11 bases left between them. The chain's CDR3 is CASSLPFGYNEQFF. The DNA of the CDR3 is TGTGCCAGCAGCCTCCCCTTCGGCTACAATGAGCAGTTCTTC. Supplemented by reference TRBV5-6 and TRBJ2-1, the full variable domain reads DAGVTQSPTHLIKTRGQQVTLRCSPKSGHDTVSWYQQALGQGPQFIFQYYEEEERQRGNFPDRFSGHQFPNYSSELNVNALLLGDSALYLCASSLPFGYNEQFFGPGTRLTVL.

The chain couples TRBV4-3 to TRBJ2-1; 14 bases map to TRBD2. J was trimmed by 9 bases and V by 0 bases; bases with no gene match: 7. The CDR3 sequence is 17 residues long. From germline, CDR1 is LGHNA and CDR2 YSLEER. CDR3 protein: CASSQEWTSGRNCEQFF. The CDR3 DNA follows: TGCGCCAGCAGCCAAGAATGGACTAGCGGGAGGAATTGTGAGCAGTTCTTC.

The rearrangement joins TRBV27 to TRBJ2-1; 9 bases match TRBD2. Germline CDR1 MNHEY, CDR2 SMNVEV (reference sequence). Trimming removed 4 bases from V and 8 bases from J; junction bases left unmatched: 9. The CDR3 is made up of 15 amino acids. CDR3: CASSYLAGSGDEQFF. The CDR3 DNA reads TGTGCCAGCAGTTACCTAGCGGGGTCGGGGGATGAGCAGTTCTTC.

The chain couples TRBV30 to TRBJ2-2; D gene ambiguous. This CDR3 is built from 13 residues. V was trimmed by 4 bases and J by 1 base, leaving 7 bases between them. CDR1 is GTSNPN and CDR2 is SVGIG in the germline V gene (reference sequence). The CDR3 sequence: CAWKLLNTGELFF. CDR3 nucleotides: TGTGCCTGGAAACTGCTGAACACCGGGGAGCTGTTTTTT.

The CDR3: CAWSWTDSYEQYF. CDR3 in DNA: TGTGCCTGGAGCTGGACCGACAGCTACGAGCAGTACTTC. The chain employs TRBV30 and TRBJ2-7; maybe TRBD1 (5 bases). V was cut by 3 bases and J by 3 bases, with 12 bases left in between. The CDR3 extends over 13 amino acids. Germline CDR1 and CDR2: GTSNPN and SVGIG (reference sequence).

CDR3 sequence (DNA): TGTGCCAGCAGCTTGTCAGGGGGCAAAGGTGAAGCTTTCTTT. Its translation: CASSLSGGKGEAFF. The gene calls are TRBV5-4 and TRBJ1-1, with 8 bases lining up with TRBD1. The CDR3 consists of 14 residues. Germline CDR1 SGHNT, CDR2 YYREEE (reference sequence). V dropped 1 base and J dropped 7; count of bases not matched to a gene: 6.

The chain is built from TRBV7-8 and TRBJ1-5, with D perhaps TRBD1 (6 bases). Germline lookup yields CDR1 SGHVS and CDR2 FQNEAQ. Trimming cost V 2 bases and J 6 bases, with 14 bases left between them. The CDR3 is made up of 15 amino acids. In DNA form, the CDR3 reads TGTGCCAGCAGCTTACGCACGACAGGCAGTCAGCCCCAGCATTTT. Protein: CASSLRTTGSQPQHF.

The chain joins TRBV10-3 to TRBJ1-6; maybe TRBD1 (5 bases). Germline CDR1 ENHRY, CDR2 SYGVKD. The CDR3 sequence is 16 residues long. V shed 4 bases and J shed 3 bases, with 13 bases lying between them. The CDR3 nucleotides are TGTGCCATCAGTGCGGAGGGGCGCTACTATAATTCACCCCTCCACTTT. Translating it yields CAISAEGRYYNSPLHF.

The chain recombines TRBV7-9 with TRBJ1-5; 9 bases match TRBD1. Germline values: CDR1 SEHNR, CDR2 FQNEAQ (reference sequence). V lost 5 bases, J lost 3 bases, and 11 bases stayed unmatched. This CDR3 comprises 17 residues. The CDR3 here is CASSPAPTGGLNQPQHF. The CDR3 nucleotides read TGTGCCAGCAGCCCAGCCCCCACAGGGGGCCTCAATCAGCCCCAGCATTTT.

The rearrangement links TRBV6-6 to TRBJ1-1; a weak D match, TRBD1 (6 bases). The V end was cut by 6 bases, the J end by 1 base, with 15 bases between. The CDR3 has 15 amino acids. Germline V gene data show CDR1 as MNHNY and CDR2 as SVGAGI (reference sequence). In nucleotides, the CDR3 is TGTGCCAGCAGCCAAACTACAGGGAGGAACACTGAAGCTTTCTTT. This translates into CASSQTTGRNTEAFF.

V gene TRBV5-1 combines with J gene TRBJ2-7; perhaps TRBD1 as D (6 bases). Germline lookup yields CDR1 SGHRS and CDR2 YFSETQ. V was shortened by 1 base and J by 3 bases, with 26 bases between the two germline ends. This CDR3 has 19 amino acids. The CDR3 DNA sequence: TGCGCCAGCAGCTTGATCATCAAGGGGAGTGGCAGGGGAAACTACGAGCAGTACTTC. This codes for CASSLIIKGSGRGNYEQYF.

This rearrangement joins TRBV25-1 to TRBJ1-1; 7 bases agree with TRBD1. The CDR3 is 15 amino acids. After removal of 3 bases from V and 1 base from J, the junction contained 5 bases not matched to a gene. Germline values: CDR1 MGHDK, CDR2 SYGVNS. For the CDR3, the DNA is TGTGCCAGCAGTGACCTCGACAGGGAGAACACTGAAGCTTTCTTT. Amino acids: CASSDLDRENTEAFF.

The chain couples TRBV19 to TRBJ1-5; 7 bases align to TRBD1. The trim removed 6 bases at V and 1 base at J, leaving 6 bases unmatched. This CDR3 is built from 15 residues. Germline CDR1 LNHDA, CDR2 SQIVND (reference sequence). The DNA for the CDR3 is TGTGCCAGTAGGAAGGGGGCGGTGAGCAATCAGCCCCAGCATTTT. As protein: CASRKGAVSNQPQHF.

The rearrangement joins TRBV4-3 to TRBJ1-2; a weak D match, TRBD1 (5 bases). The CDR3 spans 18 residues. With 0 bases removed from V and 5 bases from J, the gap between germline ends came to 22 bases. Germline loops: CDR1 LGHNA, CDR2 YSLEER. The CDR3 sequence: CASSQDLGDYRKRYGYTF. DNA for the CDR3: TGCGCCAGCAGCCAAGATTTGGGGGACTACAGGAAAAGATATGGCTACACCTTC.

The chain links TRBV2 to TRBJ2-4; TRBD2 aligns across 9 bases. After removal of 7 bases from V and 1 base from J, the junction contained 8 bases not matched to a gene. Germline V lookup: CDR1 SNHLY, CDR2 FYNNEI. The CDR3 totals 16 residues. DNA of the CDR3: TGTGCCAGCACTGGGGGACTAGCCTGCGCCAAAAACATTCAGTACTTC. As protein: CASTGGLACAKNIQYF.

The J gene is TRBJ1-5, the V gene TRBV28, with TRBD1 matching 7 bases. Germline CDR1 reads MDHEN; CDR2 reads SYDVKM. V dropped 4 bases and J dropped 0; count of bases not matched to a gene: 9. There are 17 residues in the CDR3. In DNA form, the CDR3 reads TGTGCCAGCAGTTACAGGGGTGGGAGTTATAGCAATCAGCCCCAGCATTTT. Its protein is CASSYRGGSYSNQPQHF.

The rearrangement links TRBV7-3 to TRBJ1-6; D unresolved. This CDR3 region has 17 residues. Per the germline V gene, CDR1 is SGHTA and CDR2 is FQGTGA. With 5 bases removed from V and 1 base from J, the gap between germline ends came to 15 bases. This chain's CDR3 is CASSQAPNGSYNSPLHF. The CDR3 DNA follows: TGTGCCAGCAGCCAAGCCCCAAACGGGTCCTATAATTCACCCCTCCACTTT.

This chain joins TRBV28 and TRBJ1-1; D remains unclear. Germline V gives CDR1 MDHEN, CDR2 SYDVKM. This CDR3 comprises 13 residues. V was shortened by 4 bases and J by 0 bases, with 6 bases between the two germline ends. CDR3 DNA: TGTGCCAGCAGTTCTACAGTGAACACTGAAGCTTTCTTT. Protein product: CASSSTVNTEAFF. The variable domain in full, with the rest retrieved from reference TRBV28 and TRBJ1-1, is DVKVTQSSRYLVKRTGEKVFLECVQDMDHENMFWYRQDPGLGLRLIYFSYDVKMKEKGDIPEGYSVSREKKERFSLILESASTNQTSMYLCASSSTVNTEAFFGQGTRLTVV.

The chain recombines TRBV4-3 with TRBJ2-5; TRBD1 matches 8 bases. V lost 5 bases and J lost 4; bases outside the gene matches: 9. Germline loops: CDR1 LGHNA, CDR2 YSLEER. The CDR3 is made up of 15 amino acids. The CDR3 DNA reads TGCGCCAGCAGCACCCGGACAGGGAAGAGAGAGACCCAGTACTTC. Residues: CASSTRTGKRETQYF.

J is TRBJ2-7 and V is TRBV4-3, with no clear D. Trimming shortened V by 0 bases and J by 0 bases, and 9 bases separated the two germline ends. CDR1 is LGHNA and CDR2 is YSLEER in the germline V gene. CDR3 length equals 15 residues. CDR3 nucleotide sequence: TGCGCCAGCAGCCAAGATCGGAGAGACTCCTACGAGCAGTACTTC. This sequence encodes CASSQDRRDSYEQYF.